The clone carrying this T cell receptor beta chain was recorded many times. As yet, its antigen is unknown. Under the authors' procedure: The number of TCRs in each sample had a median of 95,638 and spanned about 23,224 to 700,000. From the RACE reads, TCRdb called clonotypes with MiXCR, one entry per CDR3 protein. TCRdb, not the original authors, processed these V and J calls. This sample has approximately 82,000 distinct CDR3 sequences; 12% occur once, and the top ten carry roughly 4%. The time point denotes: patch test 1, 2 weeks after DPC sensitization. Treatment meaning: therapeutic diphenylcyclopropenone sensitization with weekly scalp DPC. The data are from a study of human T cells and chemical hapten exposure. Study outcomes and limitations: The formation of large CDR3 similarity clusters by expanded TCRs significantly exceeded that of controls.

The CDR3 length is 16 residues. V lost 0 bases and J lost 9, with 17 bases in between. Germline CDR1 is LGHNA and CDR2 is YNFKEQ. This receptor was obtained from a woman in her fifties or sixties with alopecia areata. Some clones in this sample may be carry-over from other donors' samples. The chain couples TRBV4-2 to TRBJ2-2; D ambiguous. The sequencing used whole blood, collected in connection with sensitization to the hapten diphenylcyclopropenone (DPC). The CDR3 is CASSQDLQPTVRELFF. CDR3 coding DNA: TGTGCCAGCAGCCAAGATCTCCAGCCTACGGTTAGGGAGCTGTTTTTT.